This T cell receptor beta chain was sequenced in a study of regulatory T cells in long-lasting Graves disease. This clonotype was found a few times. Trimming left V 7 bases short and J 9 bases short, with 10 bases between. The length of the CDR3 is 11 residues. CDR1 and CDR2 from the germline V gene are MGHDK and SYGVNS. For TCR beta, libraries came from iRepertoire HTBI primers and Arm-PCR of CDR3 regions. TCRdb ran MiXCR on the multiplex PCR reads and lists one entry per CDR3 protein. Seen here are about 540,000 distinct CDR3 sequences, approximately 13% observed once, and the top ten hold over 7.5%. Time point of the sample: newly diagnosed GD, antithyroid drugs for less than 3 months. Following extraction of RNA from PBMCs, that RNA was used to make the TCR library. These data also formed part of another study, on T cells in Graves' hyperthyroidism and ophthalmopathy. That publication notes: Across 18 months, stable Graves' hyperthyroidism was marked by no progression to ophthalmopathy.

This chain connects TRBV25-1 to TRBJ2-1; D is possibly TRBD2 (5 bases). This clonotype originated in a man between 25 and 39 years old with Graves disease. The sample in question was peripheral blood mononuclear cells (PBMCs), obtained at new diagnosis, from a patient treated with antithyroid drugs. The CDR3 DNA reads TGTGCCAGCAAAATCGGAGGTGAGCAGTTCTTC. As protein: CASKIGGEQFF.